This TCR beta chain was identified in a study of shared clonotypes between healthy human individuals. Whole-study results and caveats: In a few donors, around 5.5% of naive CD4 clonotypes appeared in common.

The germline gives CDR1 MNHEY, CDR2 SVGAGI. This CDR3 is 12 amino acids long. V was pared by 6 bases and J by 3 bases, with 8 bases between. Sequencing used immunoSEQ multiplex PCR; TCRdb keeps in-frame clones, though not all of them. Here the sample spans over 750,000 clones, about 96% being singletons. Terminally differentiated effector memory CD45RA+ cells were excluded from the naive CD8 cells, which were CD45RO-negative and positively selected for CCR7. In the case of this clone: The antigen remains unidentified.

The V and J genes are TRBV6-5 and TRBJ1-1; perhaps TRBD1 as D (5 bases). Sequenced material: naive CD8+ T cells sorted from blood. The source is a young man in good health. CDR3 nucleotides: TGTGCCAGCAGCTGGGGGGACACTGAAGCTTTCTTT. Translated: CASSWGDTEAFF.